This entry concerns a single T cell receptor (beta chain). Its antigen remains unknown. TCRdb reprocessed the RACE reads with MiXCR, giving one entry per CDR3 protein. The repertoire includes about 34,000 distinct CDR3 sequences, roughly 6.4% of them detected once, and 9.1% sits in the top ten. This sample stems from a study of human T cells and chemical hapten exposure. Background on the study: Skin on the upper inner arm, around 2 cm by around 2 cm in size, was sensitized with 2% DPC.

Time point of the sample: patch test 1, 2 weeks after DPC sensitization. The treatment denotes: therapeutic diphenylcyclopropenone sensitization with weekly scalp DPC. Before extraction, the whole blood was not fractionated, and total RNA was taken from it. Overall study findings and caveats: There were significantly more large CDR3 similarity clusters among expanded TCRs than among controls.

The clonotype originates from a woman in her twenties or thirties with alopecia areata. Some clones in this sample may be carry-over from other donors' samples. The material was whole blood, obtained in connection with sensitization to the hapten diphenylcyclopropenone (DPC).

This chain's CDR3 is CASSTWNEQFF. CDR3 nucleotides: TGTGCCAGCAGCACTTGGAATGAGCAGTTCTTC. V and J are TRBV5-4 and TRBJ2-1; D call uncertain. V dropped 4 bases and J dropped 7 bases, with 6 bases sitting between them. This CDR3 comprises 11 residues. Per germline, CDR1 SGHNT and CDR2 YYREEE (reference sequence).